These T cell receptor beta chains were read from a single sample in a study of human T cells and chemical hapten exposure. TCRdb re-derived calls from the RACE reads in MiXCR, one entry per CDR3 protein. The sample contains 35,000 to 50,000 distinct CDR3 sequences, over 9.5% of which appear only once. Specimen: whole blood, collected in connection with sensitization to the hapten diphenylcyclopropenone (DPC). The receptors were sampled from a man aged 30-40 years with alopecia areata. Some clones in this sample may be carry-over from other donors' samples. Both conserved end residues are part of each CDR3. A D gene is named only where the DNA matches it firmly. Clone size is not always given. Where it is, it says once, few, many or a class for expanded clones.

size	V	D	J	DNA	CDR3
many	TRBV6-5	TRBD2	TRBJ2-5	TGTGCCAGCAGTGTAGCGGGAGTCTCCCTGGGTGGCCAGTACTTC	CASSVAGVSLGGQYF
many	TRBV15	-	TRBJ2-5	TGTGCCACCAGCAGGGGGGACTCACCCCCGCAAGAGACCCAGTACTTC	CATSRGDSPPQETQYF
-	TRBV7-3	-	TRBJ2-4	TGTGCCAGCAGCTTAGACGGGGGGCTAGCCAAAAACATTCAGTACTTC	CASSLDGGLAKNIQYF
few	TRBV18	-	TRBJ1-5	TGTGCCAGCTCACCCGGACTGGGGGATCAGCCCCAGCATTTT	CASSPGLGDQPQHF
many	TRBV2	-	TRBJ1-6	TGTGCCAGCAGTGTGGGTGGAGGGTTTTCACCCCTCCACTTT	CASSVGGGFSPLHF
-	TRBV29-1	TRBD1	TRBJ2-5	TGCAGCGTTGTGACAGGGCGGACCCAGTACTTC	CSVVTGRTQYF
-	TRBV4-2	TRBD2	TRBJ2-5	TGTGCCAGCAGCCAAGATCGGACTAGCGGGAGTCAGACCCAGTACTTC	CASSQDRTSGSQTQYF
-	TRBV3-1	TRBD1	TRBJ2-4	TGTGCCAGCAGCCAGCCGAGGGGACAGGGACTTATAGCCAAAAACATTCAGTACTTC	CASSQPRGQGLIAKNIQYF
-	TRBV27	TRBD1	TRBJ2-5	TGTGCCAGCAGTTTATCTCCGGGACAGTGGCAAGAGACCCAGTACTTC	CASSLSPGQWQETQYF
few	TRBV6-6	-	TRBJ1-5	TGTGCCAGCAGCCCACCCCACAATCAGCCCCAGCATTTT	CASSPPHNQPQHF
few	TRBV3-1	-	TRBJ2-7	TGTGCCAGCAGCCAACGTCTTACAGGGTCCCACGAGCAGTACTTC	CASSQRLTGSHEQYF
many	TRBV7-8	TRBD1	TRBJ1-2	TGTGCCAGCAGCTCCGACAGGGGAGCTAACTATGGCTACACCTTC	CASSSDRGANYGYTF
-	TRBV5-1	TRBD2	TRBJ2-3	TGCGCCAGCAGCTCAGGACTAGCGGGATTGGGTGATACGCAGTATTTT	CASSSGLAGLGDTQYF
many	TRBV5-1	TRBD2	TRBJ2-5	TGCGCCAGCTCCGGTCTTAGCGGGAGGGCCCGGGGAGAGACCCAGTACTTC	CASSGLSGRARGETQYF
many	TRBV7-2	TRBD2	TRBJ2-3	TGTGCCAGCATCGCCAGGACTAGGGCAATAGATACGCAGTATTTT	CASIARTRAIDTQYF
many	TRBV18	TRBD2	TRBJ2-2	TGTGCCAGCTCACCCATAGCGGGAGTGACCGGGGAGCTGTTTTTT	CASSPIAGVTGELFF
-	TRBV3-1	-	TRBJ2-5	TGTGCCAGCAGCCAAGAGATTACCCAGTACTTC	CASSQEITQYF
few	TRBV12-3/TRBV12-4	TRBD1	TRBJ1-5	TGTGCCAGCAGGCTCCGGGACAGTAGCAATCAGCCCCAGCATTTT	CASRLRDSSNQPQHF